The sequence of this TCR beta chain was determined in a study of human T cells and chemical hapten exposure. In TCRdb, the RACE reads were re-called with MiXCR into one record per CDR3 protein. The top ten hold around 1.5% of the sample, which has over 75,000 distinct CDR3 sequences, around 7% seen once. Findings and limits, study-wide: With regard to DPC sensitization, TCRs above 1 in 1000 frequency did not change.

In its sample, this clonotype was seen a few times. Antigen unknown. This sample's time point: patch test 1, 2 weeks after DPC sensitization. Treatment given: therapeutic diphenylcyclopropenone sensitization with weekly scalp DPC. Researchers sampled blood before each patch test went on. The TCR was taken from a woman in her 30s with alopecia areata. Some clones in this sample may be carry-over from other donors' samples. The sample here was whole blood, taken in connection with sensitization to the hapten diphenylcyclopropenone (DPC).

The CDR3, as DNA: TGTGCCAGCTCACCAATGGCGGCCTACGAGCAGTACTTC. Protein sequence: CASSPMAAYEQYF. The chain has TRBV18 and TRBJ2-7; D ambiguous. Trimming removed 2 bases at V and 2 bases at J, with 7 bases between. The CDR3 runs to 13 residues. Germline CDR1 KGHSH, CDR2 LQKENI.